Following are 32 T cell receptor beta chains from one sample sequenced in a study of cytomegalovirus exposure and HLA in healthy donors. The primer mix had 60 Vbeta and 13 Jbeta primers. Some clones are missing from TCRdb's copy, which holds only in-frame ones; the method was immunoSEQ multiplex PCR. The sample carries under 150,000 clones, roughly 77% recorded once. The source material was PBMCs. The receptors originated from a young man in good health and CMV-seronegative.

This clone was seen only once. The chain uses TRBV28 and TRBJ1-1, with D possibly TRBD1 on 6 matching bases. V was trimmed by 8 bases and J by 1 base, leaving 20 bases between them. This CDR3 spans 16 amino acids. Germline V CDR1 and CDR2: MDHEN, SYDVKM. CDR3 in DNA: TGTGCCAGCCTAGGGGGGGACAAAACTCAGAACACTGAAGCTTTCTTT. As protein: CASLGGDKTQNTEAFF. Combining the CDR3 with reference TRBV28 and TRBJ1-1 gives the whole variable domain DVKVTQSSRYLVKRTGEKVFLECVQDMDHENMFWYRQDPGLGLRLIYFSYDVKMKEKGDIPEGYSVSREKKERFSLILESASTNQTSMYLCASLGGDKTQNTEAFFGQGTRLTVV.

This sequence joins TRBV5-1 and TRBJ1-2, with 8 bases matching TRBD1. After removal of 0 bases from V and 1 base from J, the junction contained 8 bases not matched to a gene. There are 17 residues in the CDR3. CDR1 is SGHRS and CDR2 is YFSETQ in the germline V gene. The CDR3 here is CASSLDRGVLYNYGYTF. In DNA, the CDR3 is TGCGCCAGCAGCTTGGACAGGGGGGTTTTATATAACTATGGCTACACCTTC.

V is TRBV4-1 and J is TRBJ1-6, with TRBD1 matching 7 bases. The germline V gene has CDR1 MGHRA and CDR2 YSYEKL. This CDR3 contains 17 residues. J was trimmed by 4 bases and V by 0 bases; bases with no gene match: 6. This CDR3 is CASSQETGTAYNSPLHF. Written as DNA, the CDR3 is TGCGCCAGCAGCCAAGAGACCGGGACAGCGTATAATTCACCCCTCCACTTT.

The chain carries TRBV6-5 and TRBJ1-1; 7 bases are shared with TRBD1. V was clipped by 6 bases and J by 1 base; unmatched bases: 8. The CDR3 runs to 15 residues. Germline V gives CDR1 MNHEY, CDR2 SVGAGI. The CDR3 sequence is CASRPTGAGNTEAFF. The CDR3 DNA reads TGTGCCAGCAGACCCACAGGGGCCGGGAACACTGAAGCTTTCTTT.

The J gene is TRBJ1-3, the V gene TRBV6-5; 7 positions match TRBD1. After removal of 2 bases from V and 4 bases from J, the junction contained 5 bases not matched to a gene. Germline CDR1 and CDR2: MNHEY and SVGAGI. The CDR3 covers 15 residues. CDR3 amino acids: CASSYGTATGNTIYF. The CDR3 DNA sequence: TGTGCCAGCAGTTACGGGACAGCGACCGGAAACACCATATATTTT.

This clone is a singleton in its sample. The chain couples TRBV18 to TRBJ1-4; D is uncertain. Germline-derived CDR1 and CDR2 are KGHSH and LQKENI. V lost 3 bases and J lost 0, with 8 bases in between. The CDR3 extends over 15 amino acids. CDR3 sequence reads: CASSPDIATNEKLFF. Here the CDR3 DNA reads TGTGCCAGCTCACCTGACATCGCAACTAATGAAAAACTGTTTTTT.

This clone was recorded a few times. The V call is TRBV18, the J call TRBJ1-1; D is unclear. From germline, CDR1 is KGHSH and CDR2 LQKENI. Trimming stripped 3 bases from V and 7 bases from J, with 15 bases between. CDR3 length equals 14 residues. The CDR3 reads CASSPSGFGSEAFF. The CDR3 nucleotides read TGTGCCAGCTCACCGTCCGGGTTTGGGAGTGAAGCTTTCTTT.

V usage is TRBV7-2 and J usage is TRBJ2-1; 7 bases are a match to TRBD2. Trimming at V came to 4 bases and at J to 5 bases, leaving 5 bases not matched to a gene. Germline CDR1 SGHTA, CDR2 FQGNSA. This CDR3 region has 14 residues. The DNA for the CDR3 is TGTGCCAGCAGCTCCCGGACTAGGAACAATGAGCAGTTCTTC. Protein: CASSSRTRNNEQFF.

The V call is TRBV4-1, the J call TRBJ1-4, with 8 positions matching TRBD1. The V gene end was trimmed by 0 bases and the J gene end by 8 bases; junction bases not matched to a gene: 11. The CDR3 spans 17 residues. Germline assignment: CDR1 MGHRA and CDR2 YSYEKL. The CDR3 loop reads CASSQDGLGQEGEKLFF. The DNA for the CDR3 is TGCGCCAGCAGCCAAGATGGGTTGGGACAGGAGGGAGAAAAACTGTTTTTT.

This clone was seen a few times. This chain links TRBV5-4 with TRBJ1-2, with a weak D call TRBD1 (5 bases). Trimming left V 0 bases short and J 5 bases short, with 14 bases between. CDR1 and CDR2 (germline): SGHNT, YYREEE (reference sequence). The CDR3 runs to 15 residues. CDR3 DNA: TGTGCCAGCAGCTTGGCGAGGGTCCGGGGGTATGGCTACACCTTC. Encoded protein: CASSLARVRGYGYTF.

The gene calls are TRBV28 and TRBJ1-1; no firm D call. Germline loops: CDR1 MDHEN, CDR2 SYDVKM. This CDR3 region has 9 residues. V lost 3 bases, J lost 9 bases, and 2 bases lay in between. CDR3 DNA: TGTGCCAGCAGTTTTAAAGCTTTCTTT. It specifies CASSFKAFF.

The V gene is TRBV5-1, the J gene TRBJ2-1; D may be TRBD2 (6 bases). The CDR3 has 15 amino acids. CDR1 is SGHRS, CDR2 YFSETQ, per germline. Deletions cut 2 bases from V and 2 bases from J, with 11 bases between. CDR3 sequence (DNA): TGCGCCAGCAGCTTAGAGAGCGGGCCCTACAATGAGCAGTTCTTC. Translation: CASSLESGPYNEQFF.

The chain recombines TRBV5-1 with TRBJ2-1, with TRBD1 as a possible D gene (6 bases). The V end lost 1 base, the J end lost 10 bases, and 12 bases lay between the germline ends. Germline CDR1 reads SGHRS; CDR2 reads YFSETQ. The CDR3 has 13 residues. CDR3 region: CASSLNSDREQFF. In DNA form, the CDR3 reads TGCGCCAGCAGCTTGAACAGCGACAGGGAGCAGTTCTTC.

The chain has TRBV6-5 and TRBJ2-5, with TRBD2 matching over 10 bases. The trim removed 2 bases at V and 1 base at J, leaving 4 bases unmatched. CDR3 size: 16 residues. Germline CDR1 and CDR2: MNHEY and SVGAGI. In DNA, the CDR3 is TGTGCCAGCAGTTACAGAGCGGGAGGGATCCAAGAGACCCAGTACTTC. Its protein is CASSYRAGGIQETQYF.

Here the CDR3 reads CASSRSYSNQPQHF. CDR3 DNA: TGTGCCAGCAGCCGGAGTTATAGCAATCAGCCCCAGCATTTT. The chain is built from TRBV27 and TRBJ1-5; D not resolved. The V and J ends lost 6 bases and 0 bases respectively, with 9 bases between them. CDR1 and CDR2 (germline): MNHEY, SMNVEV (reference sequence). The CDR3 is made up of 14 amino acids.

J is TRBJ1-1 and V is TRBV10-3, with 11 bases lining up with TRBD1. CDR1 and CDR2 (germline): ENHRY, SYGVKD. The CDR3 has 19 amino acids. V dropped 4 bases and J dropped 6; count of bases not matched to a gene: 19. The CDR3 reads CAISAAPSGQGAWGSEAFF. CDR3 DNA sequence: TGTGCCATCAGTGCCGCCCCCTCAGGACAGGGGGCCTGGGGGTCTGAAGCTTTCTTT.

This clone was counted only a few times. The sample holds other DNA sequences that translate to the same CDR3. The rearrangement uses TRBV6-5 and TRBJ1-1, with a weak D call TRBD1 (5 bases). Trimming cost V 2 bases and J 2 bases, with 9 bases left between them. This CDR3 is 14 amino acids long. Germline V gives CDR1 MNHEY, CDR2 SVGAGI. The CDR3 DNA follows: TGTGCCAGCAGTTACAGGGGAGGTAACACTGAAGCTTTCTTT. Translated: CASSYRGGNTEAFF.

The rearrangement joins TRBV2 to TRBJ2-1; 10 bases line up with TRBD2. This CDR3 spans 20 amino acids. Trimming cost V 8 bases and J 0 bases; bases outside gene matches: 19. Per the germline V gene, CDR1 is SNHLY and CDR2 is FYNNEI. The CDR3 DNA is TGTGCCAGCTCGCTCCCCTCCTCTAGCGGGGGCCCTAGCTCCTACAATGAGCAGTTCTTC. It yields the protein CASSLPSSSGGPSSYNEQFF.

The V call is TRBV6-6, the J call TRBJ1-1; weak D call: TRBD1 (6 bases). CDR3 length: 14 amino acids. Germline CDR1 MNHNY, CDR2 SVGAGI (reference sequence). V was shortened by 4 bases and J by 4 bases, with 13 bases between the two germline ends. The CDR3 is CASSLGAESTEAFF. The CDR3, as DNA: TGTGCCAGCAGTTTGGGGGCGGAGAGCACTGAAGCTTTCTTT.

This clone showed up just a few times. Here the CDR3 DNA reads TGTGCCAGCACCACTCTGGGGCCTTCCTACGAGCAGTACTTC. Translation: CASTTLGPSYEQYF. The chain uses TRBV27 and TRBJ2-7, with D perhaps matching TRBD1 (5 bases). The CDR3 extends over 14 amino acids. V was cut by 7 bases and J by 1 base, with 14 bases left in between. Germline values: CDR1 MNHEY, CDR2 SMNVEV (reference sequence).

DNA for the CDR3: TGTGCCAGCAGCCCGCTGGGGACAGGGTTTTCTGGAAACACCATATATTTT. This gives the protein CASSPLGTGFSGNTIYF. The V and J genes are TRBV9 and TRBJ1-3; 9 bases line up with TRBD1. The CDR3 is 17 residues long. The V segment lost 4 bases and the J segment 1 base; nucleotides outside the gene matches: 9. The V gene's germline CDR1 is SGDLS and CDR2 YYNGEE.

The V and J genes are TRBV27 and TRBJ1-2, with a weak D call TRBD1 (6 bases). V dropped 7 bases and J dropped 5 bases, with 17 bases sitting between them. Germline V gives CDR1 MNHEY, CDR2 SMNVEV (reference sequence). This CDR3 comprises 14 residues. DNA for the CDR3: TGTGCCAGCAATCCAGATGGCAGGGGATATGGCTACACCTTC. Amino acid sequence: CASNPDGRGYGYTF.

The chain combines TRBV19 with TRBJ2-3, with TRBD1 identical over 10 bases. The CDR3 is 15 amino acids. CDR1 LNHDA and CDR2 SQIVND come from the germline V gene (reference sequence). V lost 7 bases and J lost 6; bases outside the gene matches: 10. The CDR3 coding sequence is TGTGCCAGTACACCGCGGGACAGGGGTTTTGATACGCAGTATTTT. It yields the protein CASTPRDRGFDTQYF.

This clone was seen once. The genes are TRBV27 and TRBJ2-2; D is perhaps TRBD2 (6 bases). Trimming cost V 6 bases and J 6 bases, with 17 bases left between them. This CDR3 region has 15 residues. CDR1 is MNHEY, CDR2 SMNVEV, per germline (reference sequence). This CDR3 is CASRRDSPGPGELFF. The DNA for the CDR3 is TGTGCCAGCAGGCGGGACTCCCCAGGCCCCGGGGAGCTGTTTTTT.

The chain carries TRBV19 and TRBJ2-1, with TRBD2 identical over 7 bases. V trimming: 3 bases; J trimming: 1 base; junction bases outside the gene matches: 6. This CDR3 has 16 residues. Germline CDR1 LNHDA, CDR2 SQIVND (reference sequence). CDR3 amino acids: CASSMMRTRSYNEQFF. CDR3 nucleotides: TGTGCCAGTAGTATGATGAGGACTAGATCCTACAATGAGCAGTTCTTC.

This chain connects TRBV7-6 to TRBJ2-1; TRBD1 matches 7 bases. Germline V lookup: CDR1 SGHVS, CDR2 FNYEAQ. V lost 1 base, J lost 3 bases, and 3 bases stayed unmatched. This CDR3 region has 15 residues. The CDR3 sequence is CASSLGDSIYNEQFF. The CDR3 DNA reads as TGTGCCAGCAGCTTAGGGGACAGTATCTACAATGAGCAGTTCTTC.

The CDR3 nucleotides read TGTGCCAGCAGTTCTAGGGGACAGGGACCCAATCAGCCCCAGCATTTT. The encoded protein is CASSSRGQGPNQPQHF. The chain has TRBV28 and TRBJ1-5, with 9 bases aligning to TRBD1. The CDR3 runs to 16 residues. From germline, CDR1 is MDHEN and CDR2 SYDVKM. V trimming: 4 bases; J trimming: 3 bases; junction bases outside the gene matches: 7. The full variable domain, in which reference TRBV28 and TRBJ1-5 provide the parts outside the CDR3, is DVKVTQSSRYLVKRTGEKVFLECVQDMDHENMFWYRQDPGLGLRLIYFSYDVKMKEKGDIPEGYSVSREKKERFSLILESASTNQTSMYLCASSSRGQGPNQPQHFGDGTRLSIL.

V is TRBV5-1 and J is TRBJ2-3, with 8 bases matching TRBD2. The CDR3 spans 15 residues. Unmatched junction bases numbered 7, after V lost 4 bases and J lost 3 bases. Germline CDR1 SGHRS, CDR2 YFSETQ. The CDR3 reads CASSDLLAVTDTQYF. CDR3 bases: TGCGCCAGCAGCGACCTACTAGCGGTAACAGATACGCAGTATTTT.

J is TRBJ1-6 and V is TRBV28; TRBD1 matches 8 bases. The germline V gene has CDR1 MDHEN and CDR2 SYDVKM. V lost 5 bases, J lost 12 bases, and 9 bases stayed unmatched. This CDR3 is 14 amino acids long. CDR3 DNA sequence: TGTGCCAGCAGTCGGGACAGGTCCAAGGGACCCCTCCACTTT. Translation gives CASSRDRSKGPLHF.

V and J are TRBV28 and TRBJ2-1; a weak D match, TRBD2 (5 bases). The CDR3 contains 18 residues. Germline CDR1 reads MDHEN; CDR2 reads SYDVKM. V was pared by 2 bases and J by 0 bases, with 17 bases between. The CDR3 here is CASSLIARYLSSYNEQFF. The CDR3 nucleotides are TGTGCCAGCAGTTTAATAGCGCGGTATTTGAGCTCCTACAATGAGCAGTTCTTC.

This chain uses TRBV25-1 with TRBJ1-5; D might be TRBD1 (5 bases). The CDR3 runs to 15 residues. Germline lookup yields CDR1 MGHDK and CDR2 SYGVNS. The V end was cut by 6 bases, the J end by 0 bases, with 12 bases between. The CDR3 sequence is CASSGGEYSNQPQHF. As DNA, the CDR3 is TGTGCCAGCAGCGGGGGAGAATATAGCAATCAGCCCCAGCATTTT.

V is TRBV6-1 and J is TRBJ1-5; D is undetermined. Trimming took off 2 bases at V and 1 base at J, with 9 bases between the two ends. There are 15 residues in the CDR3. Looked up from germline, CDR1 is MNHNS and CDR2 is SASEGT. CDR3 DNA sequence: TGTGCCAGCAGTGAATTCCCGGGGAGCAATCAGCCCCAGCATTTT. Its translation: CASSEFPGSNQPQHF.